These 5 T cell receptor beta chains share one sample of origin, sequenced in a study of memory CD4+ T cells and cytomegalovirus serostatus. The sort gate was single viable CD3+CD4+CD8-CD45RO+ cells for memory CD4+ T cells. TCRdb keeps only in-frame clones here, not all; method: immunoSEQ multiplex PCR. The repertoire has around 45,000 clones, over 75% of them found once; the top ten carry 0.55% to 0.7%. The sample comprised memory CD4+ T cells from blood. These receptors all come from an adult in good health and CMV-seronegative.

V and J are TRBV5-1 and TRBJ2-1; 13 positions agree with TRBD2. With 10 bases clipped from V and 9 bases from J, the junction kept 7 bases outside the gene matches. Looked up from germline, CDR1 is SGHRS and CDR2 is YFSETQ. The CDR3 totals 13 residues. The CDR3 DNA reads TGCGCCGGTCGACTAGCGGGGGGAGGTGAGCAGTTCTTC. Amino acids: CAGRLAGGGEQFF.

The J gene is TRBJ2-7, the V gene TRBV20-1; TRBD1 might be the D (6 bases). The CDR3 has 11 amino acids. CDR1 is DFQATT and CDR2 is SNEGSKA in the germline V gene (reference sequence). Trimming cost V 1 base and J 6 bases, with 7 bases left between them. The CDR3 sequence is CSARGQVEQYF. Here the CDR3 DNA reads TGCAGTGCTAGAGGACAGGTCGAGCAGTACTTC.

This rearrangement joins TRBV15 to TRBJ2-7; 12 positions agree with TRBD1. Germline CDR1 is LNHNV and CDR2 is YYDKDF (reference sequence). There are 16 residues in the CDR3. Losses at the gene ends were 4 bases for V and 7 bases for J; bases not matched to a gene: 11. The CDR3 coding sequence is TGTGCCACCAGCATTCACTTGGGACAGGGGGCGGGAGAGCAGTACTTC. Encoded protein: CATSIHLGQGAGEQYF.

This clone was seen only once. The chain links TRBV10-3 to TRBJ1-2, with 7 bases matching TRBD1. V was pared by 8 bases and J by 4 bases, with 16 bases of the junction left unmatched. Germline assignment: CDR1 ENHRY and CDR2 SYGVKD. CDR3 length: 16 amino acids. DNA for the CDR3: TGTGCCATCGGGACCCCTGGACAGGCCGCGGGCTATGGCTACACCTTC. Translated: CAIGTPGQAAGYGYTF.

CDR3 nucleotide sequence: TGTGCCAGCAGCGCGAGATACAGGGGATCCTACAATGAGCAGTTCTTC. Protein: CASSARYRGSYNEQFF. This chain connects TRBV9 to TRBJ2-1; 7 nucleotides align to TRBD1. The CDR3 covers 16 residues. The J segment lost 1 base and the V segment lost 3 bases, leaving 7 bases of the junction unmatched. Germline lookup yields CDR1 SGDLS and CDR2 YYNGEE.